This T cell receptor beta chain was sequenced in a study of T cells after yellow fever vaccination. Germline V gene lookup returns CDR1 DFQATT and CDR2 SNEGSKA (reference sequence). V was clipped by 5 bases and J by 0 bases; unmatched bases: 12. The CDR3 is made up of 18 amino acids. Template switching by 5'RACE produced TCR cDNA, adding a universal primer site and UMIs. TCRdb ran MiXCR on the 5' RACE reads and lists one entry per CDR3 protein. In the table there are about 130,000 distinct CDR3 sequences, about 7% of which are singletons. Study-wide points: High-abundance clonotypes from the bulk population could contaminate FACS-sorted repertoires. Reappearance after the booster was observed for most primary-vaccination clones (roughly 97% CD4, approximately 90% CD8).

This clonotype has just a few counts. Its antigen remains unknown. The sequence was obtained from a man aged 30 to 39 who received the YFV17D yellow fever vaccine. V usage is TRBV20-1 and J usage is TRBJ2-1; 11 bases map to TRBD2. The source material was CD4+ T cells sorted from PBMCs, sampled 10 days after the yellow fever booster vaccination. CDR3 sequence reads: CSAPPASGRSSSYNEQFF. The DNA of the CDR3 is TGCAGTGCTCCGCCCGCTAGCGGGAGGTCCAGCTCCTACAATGAGCAGTTCTTC.